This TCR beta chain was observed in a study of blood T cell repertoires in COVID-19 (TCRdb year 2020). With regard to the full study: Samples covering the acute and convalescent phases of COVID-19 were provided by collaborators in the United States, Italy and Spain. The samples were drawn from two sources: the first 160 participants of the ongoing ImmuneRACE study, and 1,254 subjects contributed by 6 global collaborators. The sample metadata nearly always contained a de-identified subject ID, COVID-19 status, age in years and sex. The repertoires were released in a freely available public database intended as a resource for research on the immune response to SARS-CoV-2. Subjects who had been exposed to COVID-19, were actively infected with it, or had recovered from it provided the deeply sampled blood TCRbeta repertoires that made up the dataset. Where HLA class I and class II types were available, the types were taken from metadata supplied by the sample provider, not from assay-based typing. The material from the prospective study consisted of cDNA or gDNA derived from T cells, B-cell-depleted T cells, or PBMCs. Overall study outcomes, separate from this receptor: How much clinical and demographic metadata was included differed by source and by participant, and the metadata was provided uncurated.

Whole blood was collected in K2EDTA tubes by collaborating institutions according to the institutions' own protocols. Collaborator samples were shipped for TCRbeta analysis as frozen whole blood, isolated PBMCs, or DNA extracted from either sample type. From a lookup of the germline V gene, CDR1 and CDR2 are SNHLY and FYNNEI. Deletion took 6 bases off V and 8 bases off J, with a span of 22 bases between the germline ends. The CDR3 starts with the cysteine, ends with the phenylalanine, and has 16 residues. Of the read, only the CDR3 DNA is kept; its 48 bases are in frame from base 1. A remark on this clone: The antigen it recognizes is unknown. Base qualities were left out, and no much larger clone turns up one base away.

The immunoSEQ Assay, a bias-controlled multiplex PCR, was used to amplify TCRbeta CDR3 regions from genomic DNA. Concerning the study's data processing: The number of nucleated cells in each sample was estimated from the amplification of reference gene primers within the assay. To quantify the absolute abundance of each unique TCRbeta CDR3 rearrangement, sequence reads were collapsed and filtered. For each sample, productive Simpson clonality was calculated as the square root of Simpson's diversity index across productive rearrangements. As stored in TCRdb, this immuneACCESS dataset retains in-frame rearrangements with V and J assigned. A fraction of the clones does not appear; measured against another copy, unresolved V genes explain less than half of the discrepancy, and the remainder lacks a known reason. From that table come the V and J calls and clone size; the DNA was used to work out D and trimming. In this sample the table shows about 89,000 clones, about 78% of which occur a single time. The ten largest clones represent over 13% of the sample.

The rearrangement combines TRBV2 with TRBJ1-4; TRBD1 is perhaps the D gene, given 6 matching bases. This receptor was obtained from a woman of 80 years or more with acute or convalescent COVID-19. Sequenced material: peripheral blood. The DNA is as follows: TGTGCCAGCAGCGGGACGCAGGGGATCCTGGGCGAAAAACTGTTTTTT. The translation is CASSGTQGILGEKLFF.